The rows below give T cell receptor beta chains drawn from one sample of a study of type 1 regulatory T cells. No antigens are known for them. MiXCR, run by TCRdb on the reads, gives a single entry per CDR3 protein. The top ten hold around 7.6% of the sample, which has around 62,000 distinct CDR3 sequences, roughly three fifths seen once. The specimen was cultured T cells, either the whole culture or a sorted T cell fraction (not recorded which). These receptors originate from a human donor in good health. The CDR3 runs from the conserved cysteine through the conserved F or W. The D gene is left open where the match is weak. Clone sizes are given selectively: once, few, many, or a class where the clone is expanded.

>TRBV20-1|TRBJ2-7|-|TRBD1
TGCAGTGTCCAGGGGGCGAGGGAGCAGTACTTC
CSVQGAREQYF
>TRBV5-1|TRBJ2-7|-|TRBD2
TGCGCCAGCTTTGGCGGGGGGACCTACGAGCAGTACTTC
CASFGGGTYEQYF
>TRBV9|TRBJ2-5|few|TRBD1
TGTGCCAGCAGCCCCGGACAGGGGCAAGAGACCCAGTACTTC
CASSPGQGQETQYF
>TRBV3-1|TRBJ2-2|-|-
TGTGCCAGCAGATCCATTGGGCAGAGATCCTCCACCGGGGAGCTGTTTTTT
CASRSIGQRSSTGELFF
>TRBV10-3|TRBJ2-2|-|-
TGTGCCATCAGTGACCCTCTGAACACCGGGGAGCTGTTTTTT
CAISDPLNTGELFF
>TRBV12-3/TRBV12-4|TRBJ2-2|-|-
TGTGCCAGCAGTTGGACAGCAACGAACACCGGGGAGCTGTTTTTT
CASSWTATNTGELFF
>TRBV20-1|TRBJ2-7|few|-
TGCAGTGCTAGAAAGCCGGGACCACCTTCGGGGCAGTACTTC
CSARKPGPPSGQYF
>TRBV7-8|TRBJ1-5|once|-
TGTGCCAGCAGCCCTACCCGACAGACCAGGGGTAGGGGCAATCAGCCCCAGCATTTT
CASSPTRQTRGRGNQPQHF
>TRBV7-2|TRBJ2-3|-|-
TGTGCCAGCAGCTTCAACAGTCCATCAGATACGCAGTATTTT
CASSFNSPSDTQYF
>TRBV5-1|TRBJ2-6|few|TRBD1
TGCGCCAGCAGCCTGAGGGACAGGGGATCTGGGGCCAACGTCCTGACTTTC
CASSLRDRGSGANVLTF
>TRBV10-3|TRBJ2-5|-|-
TGTGCCATCAGTGAGGCGATTCAAGAGACCCAGTACTTC
CAISEAIQETQYF
>TRBV19|TRBJ2-5|-|-
TGTGCCAGTAACCGGGGCGCATTGGAGACCCAGTACTTC
CASNRGALETQYF
>TRBV6-1|TRBJ1-2|many|-
TGTGCCAGCGAACTCTCTTCAGGGACCTATGGCTACACCTTC
CASELSSGTYGYTF
>TRBV20-1|TRBJ2-6|once|-
TGCAGTGCGTCAGACACCTCTGGGGCCAACGTCCTGACTTTC
CSASDTSGANVLTF
>TRBV28|TRBJ2-7|-|-
TGTGCCAGCAGTTTATACGTAGGGAGCTCCTACGAGCAGTACTTC
CASSLYVGSSYEQYF
>TRBV6-1|TRBJ2-2|few|-
TGTGCCAGCAGTAGCGACAGGATTGCGACCGGGGAGCTGTTTTTT
CASSSDRIATGELFF
>TRBV4-2|TRBJ2-5|-|-
TGTGCCAGCAGCCCTATACAAGGGAGTGAGACCCAGTACTTC
CASSPIQGSETQYF
>TRBV5-1|TRBJ2-7|once|TRBD1
TGCGCCAGCAGCCATATAGGGACAGGACCCTACGAGCAGTACTTC
CASSHIGTGPYEQYF
>TRBV20-1|TRBJ2-1|-|-
TGCAGTGCTACGAAGGGGGGAGCAAATGAGCAGTTCTTC
CSATKGGANEQFF
>TRBV20-1|TRBJ1-4|-|-
TGCAGTGCTAGAGTAGGATTATCTAATGAAAAACTGTTTTTT
CSARVGLSNEKLFF
>TRBV20-1|TRBJ2-7|-|TRBD2
TGCAGTGTTATAGCGGGTGGGTTCTACGAGCAGTACTTC
CSVIAGGFYEQYF
>TRBV5-1|TRBJ2-1|-|TRBD2
TGCGCCAGCAGCTTGGGGAGCGGGAGAAGGGATGAGCAGTTCTTC
CASSLGSGRRDEQFF
>TRBV27|TRBJ2-4|few|TRBD2
TGTGCCAGCAGTTCCTTAGCGGGGTCCCGCAAAAACATTCAGTACTTC
CASSSLAGSRKNIQYF
>TRBV7-7|TRBJ1-1|few|-
TGTGCCAGCAGCTTAGGAGTGGACACTGAAGCTTTCTTT
CASSLGVDTEAFF
>TRBV5-1|TRBJ1-2|few|TRBD1
TGCGCCAGCAGCCCTGGGACAGCTAACTATGGCTACACCTTC
CASSPGTANYGYTF
>TRBV2|TRBJ2-3|-|-
TGTGCCAGCAGTGTAGCGAAAACAGATACGCAGTATTTT
CASSVAKTDTQYF
>TRBV20-1|TRBJ2-3|-|TRBD2
TGCAGTGCTGGGACTAGCGGGATTGGTAGTTCGCAGTATTTT
CSAGTSGIGSSQYF
>TRBV15|TRBJ1-6|-|-
TGTGCCACCAGCAGCCTCAGGGAGGTCGCCCTCCACTTT
CATSSLREVALHF
>TRBV5-1|TRBJ2-7|-|-
TGCGCCAGCAGCTTGCGAGGGAGTGACGGGGGCTACGAGCAGTACTTC
CASSLRGSDGGYEQYF
>TRBV15|TRBJ1-4|-|TRBD1
TGTGCCACCAGCAAGTCATATCCGACAGGGACTAATGAAAAACTGTTTTTT
CATSKSYPTGTNEKLFF
>TRBV12-3/TRBV12-4|TRBJ1-1|-|TRBD1
TGTGCCAGCAGAAAGGACAGGGTGAACACTGAAGCTTTCTTT
CASRKDRVNTEAFF
>TRBV27|TRBJ2-3|-|TRBD2
TGTGCCAGCAGTTCTCATACCGGGACTAGCGGGAGTAACCTCACAGATACGCAGTATTTT
CASSSHTGTSGSNLTDTQYF
>TRBV5-1|TRBJ1-1|few|-
TGCGCCAGCAGCAGAGACAGCATGCGTCCTGAAGCTTTCTTT
CASSRDSMRPEAFF
>TRBV7-2|TRBJ2-4|-|-
TGTGCCAGCAGCGTGGGACATGGCCTAGCCAAAAACATTCAGTACTTC
CASSVGHGLAKNIQYF
>TRBV7-2|TRBJ2-7|-|TRBD2
TGTGCCAGCAGGCCCCCGGGACTAGCGGTCGAGCAGTACTTC
CASRPPGLAVEQYF
>TRBV20-1|TRBJ2-4|few|-
TGCAGTGCTAGAGATCCGCTGGGGGGCGGCAAAAACATTCAGTACTTC
CSARDPLGGGKNIQYF
>TRBV7-2|TRBJ2-2|-|-
TGTGCCAGCAGCTTAGAGAGGGTCTACACCGGGGAGCTGTTTTTT
CASSLERVYTGELFF
>TRBV7-9|TRBJ2-5|few|TRBD1
TGTGCCAGCAGCCGGGACAGGGGATCGGTGGAGACCCAGTACTTC
CASSRDRGSVETQYF
>TRBV5-1|TRBJ2-5|-|-
TGCGCCAGCAGCGTCATACGCGAGGAGACCCAGTACTTC
CASSVIREETQYF
>TRBV7-2|TRBJ2-7|few|-
TGTGCCAGCAGCCCCAACCTCTACGAGCAGTACTTC
CASSPNLYEQYF
>TRBV20-1|TRBJ2-4|-|-
TGCAGTGCTAGCTCCCGAGCGGGTTGGGCCAAAAACATTCAGTACTTC
CSASSRAGWAKNIQYF
>TRBV6-2/TRBV6-3|TRBJ2-7|-|TRBD1
TGTGCCAGCAGCCAAGGGGACAGGGTCTACGAGCAGTACTTC
CASSQGDRVYEQYF
>TRBV5-1|TRBJ2-7|-|-
TGCGCCAGCAGCTTGTTTCTAGAAGGCGAGCAGTACTTC
CASSLFLEGEQYF
>TRBV20-1|TRBJ2-7|few|TRBD2
TGCAGTGCTCAGACTAGCGGGAGAGGCCCCTACGAGCAGTACTTC
CSAQTSGRGPYEQYF
>TRBV19|TRBJ2-3|-|TRBD2
TGTGCCAGTAGTAATGGACTAGCGGGCTCGGTCGCCACAGATACGCAGTATTTT
CASSNGLAGSVATDTQYF
>TRBV20-1|TRBJ2-7|few|TRBD2
TGCAGTGCTCTTTCTCCTAGCGGGAGTTCGGACGAGCAGTACTTC
CSALSPSGSSDEQYF